A single sample is the source of the 4 T cell receptor beta chains below, sequenced in a study of blood T cells in healthy people across ages. Using a J-beta primer mix together with a sample-barcoded 5' primer, a second PCR was run for 7 to 11 cycles. MiXCR, run by TCRdb on the 5' RACE reads, gives a single entry per CDR3 protein. The data show just under 750,000 distinct CDR3 sequences, roughly 20% seen once. The source material was blood. These receptors were obtained from an older man in good health.

This clonotype showed up just a few times. This chain links TRBV29-1 with TRBJ2-4; no clear D. CDR3 size: 13 residues. Per the germline V gene, CDR1 is SQVTM and CDR2 is ANQGSEA. The V and J ends lost 1 base and 4 bases respectively, with 8 bases between them. The CDR3 protein is CSVEVGSKNIQYF. The DNA of the CDR3 is TGCAGCGTTGAAGTGGGGTCTAAAAACATTCAGTACTTC.

This clonotype was detected only once. V gene TRBV25-1 combines with J gene TRBJ2-7, with TRBD2 matching over 12 bases. V lost 2 bases to trimming and J lost 0 bases; unmatched junction nucleotides: 5. The CDR3 extends over 17 amino acids. Looked up from germline, CDR1 is MGHDK and CDR2 is SYGVNS. CDR3 nucleotides: TGTGCCAGCAGTGAAGCTAGCGGGGGGGCCCCCTCCTACGAGCAGTACTTC. Its protein product is CASSEASGGAPSYEQYF.

In this sample, this clonotype turned up a few times. The chain has TRBV6-2 or TRBV6-3 and TRBJ2-1; D is undetermined. Germline assignment: CDR1 MNHEY and CDR2 SVGEGT. V lost 8 bases, J lost 0 bases, and 11 bases lay in between. The CDR3 is made up of 14 amino acids. The CDR3 coding sequence is TGTGCCAGCCCCCGAGACCACTCCTACAATGAGCAGTTCTTC. Its protein product is CASPRDHSYNEQFF.

This clonotype was found once. The CDR3 is CSTTDRGHTGELFF. CDR3 nucleotide sequence: TGCAGTACCACGGACAGGGGGCACACCGGGGAGCTGTTTTTT. The chain has TRBV20-1 and TRBJ2-2, with TRBD1 identical over 11 bases. CDR3 length equals 14 residues. Germline loops: CDR1 DFQATT, CDR2 SNEGSKA (reference sequence). V was clipped by 8 bases and J by 3 bases; unmatched bases: 5.